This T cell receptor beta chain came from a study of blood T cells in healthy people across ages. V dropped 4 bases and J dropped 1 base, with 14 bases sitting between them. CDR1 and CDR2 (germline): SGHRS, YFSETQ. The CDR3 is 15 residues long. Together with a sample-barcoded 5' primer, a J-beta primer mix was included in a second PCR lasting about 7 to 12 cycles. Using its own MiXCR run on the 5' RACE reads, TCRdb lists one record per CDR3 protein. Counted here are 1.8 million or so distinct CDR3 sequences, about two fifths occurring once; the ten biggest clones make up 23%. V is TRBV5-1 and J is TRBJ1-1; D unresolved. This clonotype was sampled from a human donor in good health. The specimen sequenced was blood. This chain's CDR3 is CASSDTLRSNTEAFF. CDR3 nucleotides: TGCGCCAGCAGCGACACACTCAGATCGAACACTGAAGCTTTCTTT.